This T cell receptor beta chain was documented in a study of graft-versus-host responses after intestinal transplantation. Study-wide background: Tacrolimus and steroids were given for about three years to all recipients after anti-thymocyte globulin induction.

This clone appeared a single time. Its matching antigen is unknown. This CDR3 region has 14 residues. Germline V gives CDR1 MNHEY, CDR2 SMNVEV (reference sequence). V was clipped by 5 bases and J by 7 bases, with 15 bases between them. The assay was immunoSEQ multiplex PCR, and TCRdb's table has in-frame clones only and misses some. The sample has around 64,000 clones; approximately 94% are singletons. This sequence originates from a human donor who was the organ donor for an intestinal transplant. The J gene is TRBJ1-5, the V gene TRBV27; a weak D match, TRBD1 (6 bases). Sequenced here: unstimulated CD4+ T cells sorted from spleen or lymph node cells, sampled before transplant. CDR3 bases: TGTGCCAGCAGTCTCCACCGACAGGCACAGCCCCAGCATTTT. The encoded protein is CASSLHRQAQPQHF.